This TCR beta chain originates from a study of cytomegalovirus exposure and HLA in healthy donors. Overall study context: The roughly 110 validation repertoires used the same platform as the approximately 670 first-cohort repertoires (as reported by a later analysis). General study findings and limits: It was confirmed in vitro that a few of the CMV-associated chains were specific for CMV antigens. Cytomegalovirus status was reportedly diagnosed by the classifier with high specificity and sensitivity. The study listed approximately 170 cytomegalovirus-associated TCR beta chains.

The protocol was immunoSEQ multiplex PCR, while the TCRdb copy is restricted to in-frame clones and leaves out a portion. Of around 95,000 clones listed, 85% are singletons. Concerning this clone: What it binds is unknown.

Germline V gives CDR1 WSHSY, CDR2 SAAADI. The V segment lost 5 bases and the J segment 7 bases; nucleotides outside the gene matches: 10. The CDR3 consists of 15 residues. The sequence was collected from a man aged 18-30 years in good health and CMV-seropositive. Material for sequencing was PBMCs. The chain employs TRBV10-2 and TRBJ2-7; 11 bases map to TRBD1. The DNA for the CDR3 is TGCGCCAGCAGTCCATACGGACAGGGGGCGTTGGAGCAGTACTTC. Its translation: CASSPYGQGALEQYF.